This T cell receptor (beta chain) was identified in a study of T cells in Graves' hyperthyroidism and ophthalmopathy. Findings of the study overall: The blood repertoire included most of the expanded thyroid clonotypes above 0.001.

This clonotype was counted many times. Its antigen is not known. Germline CDR1 SGHAT, CDR2 FQNNGV. The ends were cut back, 5 bases at V and 4 bases at J, with 15 bases in the middle. CDR3 length: 15 residues. TCR beta CDR3 region amplification was performed from RNA transcripts. TCR CDR3 regions were first amplified by RT-PCR with HTBI primers. TCRdb re-derived calls from the multiplex PCR reads in MiXCR, one entry per CDR3 protein. Of about 400,000 distinct CDR3 sequences listed, around 15% were seen once; the top ten hold about 21%. The sequencing input was blood. The V gene is TRBV11-2, the J gene TRBJ2-1, with D possibly being TRBD2 (6 bases). This TCR was recovered from a woman aged 60-75 years with Graves' ophthalmopathy. The CDR3 coding sequence is TGTGCCAGCAGCCCACGGAGGGGCATTTACAATGAGCAGTTCTTC. This sequence encodes CASSPRRGIYNEQFF.